The 24 T cell receptor beta chains presented below share a single source sample, sequenced in a study of T cells in tumors after PD-1 blockade. The protocol was immunoSEQ multiplex PCR, while the TCRdb copy is restricted to in-frame clones and leaves out a portion. The profile shows 45,000 or so clones, under 85% of them singletons. The sequencing used PBMCs, collected before anti-PD-1 therapy. Source of these receptors: a human donor with advanced basal cell or squamous cell carcinoma (not recorded which).

The chain recombines TRBV27 with TRBJ2-1, with TRBD2 matching over 9 bases. V gave up 1 base and J gave up 2 bases; unmatched junction bases: 6. Germline loops: CDR1 MNHEY, CDR2 SMNVEV (reference sequence). The CDR3 length is 17 residues. The CDR3 reads CASSLFIPSGTYNEQFF. CDR3 in DNA: TGTGCCAGCAGTTTATTCATCCCTAGCGGGACCTACAATGAGCAGTTCTTC.

CDR3: CASSENRAYEQYF. Here the CDR3 DNA reads TGTGCCAGCAGTGAAAACAGGGCCTACGAGCAGTACTTC. The rearrangement joins TRBV2 to TRBJ2-7; the D gene is possibly TRBD1 (6 bases). Trimming stripped 2 bases from V and 2 bases from J, with 7 bases between. The CDR3 is 13 residues long. The germline V gene has CDR1 SNHLY and CDR2 FYNNEI. The whole variable domain, filled in from reference TRBV2 and TRBJ2-7, reads EPEVTQTPSHQVTQMGQEVILRCVPISNHLYFYWYRQILGQKVEFLVSFYNNEISEKSEIFDDQFSVERPDGSNFTLKIRSTKLEDSAMYFCASSENRAYEQYFGPGTRLTVT.

The chain links TRBV28 to TRBJ2-1; 7 nucleotides align to TRBD2. Germline V gene lookup returns CDR1 MDHEN and CDR2 SYDVKM. V lost 5 bases and J lost 6; bases outside the gene matches: 13. This CDR3 is 16 amino acids long. The CDR3 loop reads CASSPTSGTKVNEQFF. For the CDR3, the DNA is TGTGCCAGCAGTCCCACTTCCGGGACTAAAGTCAATGAGCAGTTCTTC.

The J gene is TRBJ2-5, the V gene TRBV10-1; D is unresolved. Germline CDR1 is WNHNN and CDR2 is SYGVQD (reference sequence). V was pared by 2 bases and J by 1 base, with 11 bases between. The CDR3 extends over 15 amino acids. The CDR3 reads CASSEPADCQETQYF. The CDR3 nucleotides read TGCGCCAGCAGTGAGCCGGCAGACTGCCAAGAGACCCAGTACTTC.

This clone was detected once. The chain employs TRBV19 and TRBJ1-6; perhaps TRBD1 as D (5 bases). V lost 2 bases, J lost 14 bases, and 28 bases lay in between. The CDR3 consists of 18 residues. Germline V gene lookup returns CDR1 LNHDA and CDR2 SQIVND (reference sequence). DNA of the CDR3: TGTGCCAGTAGTATAAGCCTCAGACAGCCGAGCATCGGGGTGGCCCTCCACTTT. Encoded protein: CASSISLRQPSIGVALHF.

The chain employs TRBV6-6 and TRBJ2-1; D may correspond to TRBD1 or TRBD2 (5 bases each). Germline V gives CDR1 MNHNY, CDR2 SVGAGI (reference sequence). The CDR3 runs to 12 residues. Between the trimmed V and J ends, which lost 6 bases and 16 bases, there was a span of 19 bases. The CDR3 protein is CASSPPGRSCFF. The DNA of the CDR3 is TGTGCCAGCAGCCCGCCGGGACGCAGCTGTTTCTTC.

The chain carries TRBV3-1 (or the pseudogene TRBV3-2) and TRBJ1-5; D is unclear. The germline CDR1 and CDR2 sequences are LGHDT and YNNKEL (reference sequence). The V end was cut by 1 base, the J end by 6 bases, with 13 bases between. The CDR3 sequence is 15 residues long. The CDR3 region is CASSQGSAALQPQHF. In DNA, the CDR3 is TGTGCCAGCAGCCAAGGTTCTGCAGCGCTTCAGCCCCAGCATTTT.

The chain has TRBV19 and TRBJ2-1, with D possibly TRBD2 on 6 matching bases. The germline CDR1 and CDR2 sequences are LNHDA and SQIVND (reference sequence). Trimming stripped 3 bases from V and 4 bases from J, with 13 bases between. The CDR3 is made up of 15 amino acids. For the CDR3, the DNA is TGTGCCAGTAGTATCGCAGCGGGCCGTTACAATGAGCAGTTCTTC. Translation: CASSIAAGRYNEQFF.

Details on this clone: The sample contains more than one DNA sequence encoding this CDR3. The V and J genes are TRBV4-1 and TRBJ1-2, with TRBD1 matching over 7 bases. The V segment lost 3 bases and the J segment 4 bases; nucleotides outside the gene matches: 8. In germline, CDR1 is MGHRA, CDR2 YSYEKL. The CDR3 is 15 residues long. CDR3 DNA: TGCGCCAGCAGCCAGACCCGGAGACAGGGCTATGGCTACACCTTC. Encoded protein: CASSQTRRQGYGYTF.

V gene TRBV6-1 combines with J gene TRBJ2-1, with 8 bases matching TRBD1. This CDR3 has 18 residues. The germline V gene encodes CDR1 MNHNS and CDR2 SASEGT. V lost 2 bases and J lost 3; bases outside the gene matches: 12. CDR3 protein: CASSEMIYRDRFYNEQFF. CDR3 nucleotide sequence: TGTGCCAGCAGTGAAATGATTTATCGGGACAGGTTCTACAATGAGCAGTTCTTC.

This clone came up once. This sequence joins TRBV4-1 and TRBJ2-3, with no clear D. CDR3 length: 16 residues. Trimming took 5 bases from V and 5 from J, leaving 20 bases between them. Per the germline V gene, CDR1 is MGHRA and CDR2 is YSYEKL. CDR3 amino acids: CASSKGTQPKIDTQYF. CDR3 in DNA: TGCGCCAGCAGCAAAGGTACCCAACCAAAAATAGATACGCAGTATTTT.

V usage is TRBV28 and J usage is TRBJ1-1; TRBD1 matches at 7 bases. The V gene's germline CDR1 is MDHEN and CDR2 SYDVKM. The CDR3 runs 11 residues. Trimming removed 7 bases from V and 11 bases from J; junction bases left unmatched: 7. CDR3 loop: CASIQAGGAFF. CDR3 sequence (DNA): TGTGCCAGCATTCAGGCAGGGGGGGCTTTCTTT.

Only one count was recorded for this clone. The V and J genes are TRBV9 and TRBJ2-1; no reliable D call. Trimming removed 3 bases at V and 0 bases at J, with 13 bases between. CDR1 is SGDLS and CDR2 is YYNGEE in the germline V gene. The CDR3 is 16 amino acids. The CDR3 spells CASSATTPRSYNEQFF. The CDR3 DNA reads TGTGCCAGCAGCGCCACGACACCCCGCTCCTACAATGAGCAGTTCTTC. Full variable domain (rest looked up from reference TRBV9 and TRBJ2-1): DSGVTQTPKHLITATGQRVTLRCSPRSGDLSVYWYQQSLDQGLQFLIQYYNGEERAKGNILERFSAQQFPDLHSELNLSSLELGDSALYFCASSATTPRSYNEQFFGPGTRLTVL.

The J gene is TRBJ2-1, the V gene TRBV11-2; 10 nucleotides align to TRBD2. The CDR3 is 18 amino acids. Germline V gene sequence: CDR1 SGHAT, CDR2 FQNNGV. The trim removed 0 bases at V and 8 bases at J, leaving 13 bases unmatched. In nucleotides, the CDR3 is TGTGCCAGCAGCTTAGATTTTGGTAGCGGGAGGTTCGTCCATGAGCAGTTCTTC. This translates into CASSLDFGSGRFVHEQFF.

This chain links TRBV19 with TRBJ2-2; 10 nucleotides line up with TRBD1. The length of the CDR3 is 17 residues. From germline, CDR1 is LNHDA and CDR2 SQIVND (reference sequence). V shed 3 bases, J shed 3 bases, and the junction held 7 bases outside the gene matches. The CDR3 DNA reads TGTGCCAGTAGTATTCGCGGGACAGGGGTCGACACCGGGGAGCTGTTTTTT. It yields the protein CASSIRGTGVDTGELFF.

The chain couples TRBV7-6 to TRBJ2-1, with TRBD2 identical over 16 bases. Germline V lookup: CDR1 SGHVS, CDR2 FNYEAQ. The length of the CDR3 is 17 residues. J gave up 7 bases and V 5 bases, and 8 bases lay outside the gene matches. The CDR3 DNA is TGTGCCAGCAGCACGGGACTAGCGGGGGGGGTGAGGAATGAGCAGTTCTTC. Residues: CASSTGLAGGVRNEQFF.

This chain links TRBV6-5 with TRBJ1-6; tentatively, D is TRBD1 (6 bases). CDR3 length equals 16 residues. Germline loops: CDR1 MNHEY, CDR2 SVGAGI. V was clipped by 0 bases and J by 8 bases, with 14 bases between them. The CDR3 spells CASSYSSEGVDSPLHF. The CDR3 coding sequence is TGTGCCAGCAGTTACTCTAGTGAGGGGGTGGATTCACCCCTCCACTTT.

The chain recombines TRBV7-8 with TRBJ2-2; a possible D gene is TRBD1 (5 bases). This CDR3 is 14 amino acids long. CDR1 and CDR2 from the germline V gene are SGHVS and FQNEAQ. V lost 4 bases, J lost 7 bases, and 13 bases lay in between. The CDR3 nucleotides read TGTGCCAGCAGCTCCGTCCAGGGATACGGGGAGCTGTTTTTT. It translates to CASSSVQGYGELFF.

The chain recombines TRBV7-9 with TRBJ2-7; 10 nucleotides line up with TRBD1. Germline loops: CDR1 SEHNR, CDR2 FQNEAQ (reference sequence). The CDR3 is made up of 14 amino acids. The V and J ends lost 5 bases and 3 bases, in that order; junction bases with no gene match: 4. The CDR3, as DNA: TGTGCCAGCAGCACCGGGACAGGGGACTACGAGCAGTACTTC. Translating it yields CASSTGTGDYEQYF.

V is TRBV3-1 (or the pseudogene TRBV3-2) and J is TRBJ2-7, with D possibly being TRBD1 (5 bases). CDR3 size: 13 residues. Germline loops: CDR1 LGHDT, CDR2 YNNKEL (reference sequence). Trimming stripped 1 base from V and 10 bases from J, with 14 bases between. CDR3 sequence (DNA): TGTGCCAGCAGCCAAGCCGGCTTTGGGGCCCAGTACTTC. Its protein is CASSQAGFGAQYF.

The V and J genes are TRBV2 and TRBJ2-3; tentatively, D is TRBD2 (6 bases). Germline CDR1 SNHLY, CDR2 FYNNEI. The V end was cut by 7 bases, the J end by 5 bases, with 13 bases between. The CDR3 sequence is 13 residues long. The CDR3 spells CASIGGRGDTQYF. The DNA for the CDR3 is TGTGCCAGCATCGGGGGAAGAGGAGATACGCAGTATTTT.

V is TRBV5-6 and J is TRBJ1-4; no clear D. Trimming took off 4 bases at V and 8 bases at J, with 15 bases between the two ends. Germline assignment: CDR1 SGHDT and CDR2 YYEEEE. This CDR3 is built from 14 residues. CDR3 region: CASSRRIGLEKLFF. The CDR3 DNA follows: TGTGCCAGCAGCCGACGTATAGGGCTGGAAAAACTGTTTTTT.

V gene TRBV2 combines with J gene TRBJ2-2; 8 bases line up with TRBD1. CDR1 and CDR2 (germline): SNHLY, FYNNEI. The V and J ends lost 6 bases and 5 bases, in that order; junction bases with no gene match: 8. The CDR3 covers 15 residues. CDR3 sequence: CASSPQGAGTGELFF. CDR3 bases: TGTGCCAGCAGCCCCCAGGGGGCTGGAACCGGGGAGCTGTTTTTT.

The chain employs TRBV19 and TRBJ1-5; 8 bases map to TRBD1. V lost 3 bases, J lost 3 bases, and 7 bases stayed unmatched. Germline CDR1 LNHDA, CDR2 SQIVND (reference sequence). The CDR3 totals 16 residues. DNA of the CDR3: TGTGCCAGTAGTATTTGGCAGGGGGCAGTCAATCAGCCCCAGCATTTT. Translation: CASSIWQGAVNQPQHF.